This passage covers 28 T cell receptor beta chains from one sample sequenced in a study of cytomegalovirus exposure and HLA in healthy donors. Use of 60 Vbeta and 13 Jbeta primers characterized the PCR. Some clones are missing from TCRdb's copy, which holds only in-frame ones; the method was immunoSEQ multiplex PCR. The table shows about 160,000 clones, with 65% to 70% occurring only once. The sequencing sample was made of PBMCs. Every receptor here comes from a woman aged 18-29 years in good health and CMV-seropositive.

The chain uses TRBV5-1 and TRBJ1-5; 7 bases map to TRBD1. The CDR3 is 15 amino acids. The V and J ends lost 3 bases and 2 bases, in that order; junction bases with no gene match: 5. Germline V gene sequence: CDR1 SGHRS, CDR2 YFSETQ. The CDR3 loop is CASSSGTAGNQPQHF. The CDR3 bases are TGCGCCAGCAGCTCGGGGACAGCTGGCAATCAGCCCCAGCATTTT.

The rearrangement uses TRBV5-1 and TRBJ2-5; 8 bases agree with TRBD2. J lost 7 bases, V lost 2 bases, and 7 bases had no gene match. The length of the CDR3 is 14 residues. Looked up from germline, CDR1 is SGHRS and CDR2 is YFSETQ. The CDR3, as DNA: TGCGCCAGCAGCTTATCGGGGGGGGCCAGGACCCAGTACTTC. Its protein is CASSLSGGARTQYF.

This clone was observed once. V and J are TRBV5-4 and TRBJ1-2; 10 bases map to TRBD1. V lost 3 bases and J lost 5; bases outside the gene matches: 4. Per germline, CDR1 SGHNT and CDR2 YYREEE (reference sequence). CDR3 length equals 14 residues. The CDR3 sequence is CASSYGQGGYGYTF. The CDR3 DNA sequence: TGTGCCAGCAGCTACGGACAGGGGGGGTATGGCTACACCTTC.

The genes are TRBV18 and TRBJ2-1; 7 bases map to TRBD2. Germline assignment: CDR1 KGHSH and CDR2 LQKENI. V lost 2 bases, J lost 0 bases, and 10 bases stayed unmatched. CDR3 length: 18 amino acids. The CDR3 DNA follows: TGTGCCAGCTCACCAAGGGGCGGGGGACCGAGCTCCTACAATGAGCAGTTCTTC. It is translated as CASSPRGGGPSSYNEQFF.

This clone has a handful of counts. V usage is TRBV6-6 and J usage is TRBJ1-4; D is undetermined. The germline V gene has CDR1 MNHNY and CDR2 SVGAGI (reference sequence). V lost 7 bases, J lost 5 bases, and 14 bases lay in between. The CDR3 runs to 14 residues. The CDR3 region is CASTLTNQNEKLFF. Written as DNA, the CDR3 is TGTGCCAGCACTCTGACAAATCAAAATGAAAAACTGTTTTTT.

CDR3 sequence (DNA): TGTGCCAGCAGCTCCGGGGGGGGGCCCGGGTACTATGGCTACACCTTC. This gives the protein CASSSGGGPGYYGYTF. The gene calls are TRBV13 and TRBJ1-2; D is perhaps TRBD1 (6 bases). This CDR3 is 16 amino acids long. Trimming removed 4 bases from V and 3 bases from J, with 18 bases in between. Germline CDR1 and CDR2: PRHDT and FYEKMQ (reference sequence).

This clone has a handful of counts. The genes are TRBV5-6 and TRBJ2-1, with 12 bases matching TRBD2. Trimming at V came to 2 bases and at J to 8 bases, leaving 14 bases not matched to a gene. The CDR3 runs 18 residues. Germline V gives CDR1 SGHDT, CDR2 YYEEEE. In DNA, the CDR3 is TGTGCCAGCAGCTTAAGGGTCCCTTCTAGCGGGGGGGATTATGAGCAGTTCTTC. This translates into CASSLRVPSSGGDYEQFF.

This clone was seen more than once but under ten times. The chain joins TRBV30 to TRBJ1-1; D is unclear. Trimming stripped 2 bases from V and 1 base from J, with 11 bases between. CDR1 is GTSNPN and CDR2 is SVGIG in the germline V gene (reference sequence). The CDR3 is 14 amino acids. CDR3 DNA: TGTGCCTGGAGTAGGCTACAGTCGAACACTGAAGCTTTCTTT. Translation: CAWSRLQSNTEAFF.

J is TRBJ1-2 and V is TRBV20-1; D is unclear. The CDR3 runs 11 residues. Germline lookup yields CDR1 DFQATT and CDR2 SNEGSKA (reference sequence). V was trimmed by 5 bases and J by 7 bases, leaving 11 bases between them. CDR3 DNA sequence: TGCAGTGCTTTTTCCGGTACTGGCTACACCTTC. Translated: CSAFSGTGYTF.

This chain's CDR3 is CASSPLGVRQGSPYEQYF. The CDR3 DNA follows: TGTGCCAGCAGTCCTCTGGGCGTTAGGCAGGGGAGCCCCTACGAGCAGTACTTC. The gene calls are TRBV27 and TRBJ2-7, with TRBD1 as a possible D gene (6 bases). The CDR3 totals 18 residues. Trimming took off 5 bases at V and 2 bases at J, with 25 bases between the two ends. Germline V gene sequence: CDR1 MNHEY, CDR2 SMNVEV (reference sequence).

The J gene is TRBJ1-1, the V gene TRBV27; a weak D match, TRBD1 (5 bases). Germline-derived CDR1 and CDR2 are MNHEY and SMNVEV (reference sequence). The CDR3 is 16 residues long. V gave up 5 bases and J gave up 4 bases, with 20 bases separating them. The CDR3 is CASSPQGSGLGTEAFF. Written as DNA, the CDR3 is TGTGCCAGCAGTCCTCAGGGTAGTGGGCTAGGCACTGAAGCTTTCTTT.

The chain is built from TRBV2 and TRBJ1-3; D remains unclear. Germline-derived CDR1 and CDR2 are SNHLY and FYNNEI. The CDR3 consists of 14 residues. The V and J ends lost 6 bases and 2 bases respectively, with 11 bases between them. The CDR3 loop reads CASRRIEAGNTIYF. CDR3 DNA: TGTGCCAGCAGACGGATTGAGGCTGGAAACACCATATATTTT.

The chain carries TRBV28 and TRBJ2-1; D might be TRBD1 (6 bases). The CDR3 length is 19 residues. V was pared by 3 bases and J by 1 base, with 22 bases between. CDR1 and CDR2 (germline): MDHEN, SYDVKM. The CDR3 DNA reads as TGTGCCAGCAGTTTGAATTACAGGGTCTTTACAGGGTCCTACAATGAGCAGTTCTTC. Translated, it gives CASSLNYRVFTGSYNEQFF.

This rearrangement joins TRBV2 to TRBJ2-1; TRBD2 matches at 9 bases. Germline CDR1 SNHLY, CDR2 FYNNEI. The length of the CDR3 is 15 residues. With V trimmed by 3 bases and J by 7 bases, 7 bases remained unmatched. CDR3 in amino acids: CASSDPLAGRNEQFF. The CDR3 coding sequence is TGTGCCAGCAGTGACCCACTAGCGGGCAGGAATGAGCAGTTCTTC.

The rearrangement links TRBV7-3 to TRBJ1-1; D ambiguous. The CDR3 length is 13 residues. Per germline, CDR1 SGHTA and CDR2 FQGTGA. V was clipped by 6 bases and J by 0 bases, with 8 bases between them. Here the CDR3 DNA reads TGTGCCAGCAGAGCAGGCATGAACACTGAAGCTTTCTTT. This sequence encodes CASRAGMNTEAFF.

The V and J genes are TRBV27 and TRBJ2-7, with 10 positions matching TRBD2. V shed 10 bases, J shed 3 bases, and the junction held 12 bases outside the gene matches. The CDR3 loop spans 15 amino acids. The germline gives CDR1 MNHEY, CDR2 SMNVEV (reference sequence). CDR3 DNA: TGTGCCACCTCAAAGACGCCTAGCGGGAGCTACGAGCAGTACTTC. Its protein product is CATSKTPSGSYEQYF.

This clone was detected only once. The chain is built from TRBV28 and TRBJ2-6, with 11 bases that match TRBD1. V lost 8 bases to trimming and J lost 1 base; unmatched junction nucleotides: 4. In germline, CDR1 is MDHEN, CDR2 SYDVKM. This CDR3 has 16 residues. CDR3 nucleotides: TGTGCCAGCTCCGGGACAGGGGGGTCTGGGGCCAACGTCCTGACTTTC. Amino acid sequence: CASSGTGGSGANVLTF.

This chain joins TRBV12-5 and TRBJ1-2, with D possibly TRBD1 on 5 matching bases. Germline lookup yields CDR1 LGHNT and CDR2 FRNRAP. Trimming left V 0 bases short and J 8 bases short, with 19 bases between. This CDR3 contains 16 residues. CDR3 residues: CASGLVLGRDLGGYTF. In DNA, the CDR3 is TGTGCTAGTGGTTTGGTACTTGGGCGGGACCTAGGGGGCTACACCTTC.

This chain connects TRBV7-3 to TRBJ2-6, with 12 bases that match TRBD1. CDR3 size: 20 residues. Looked up from germline, CDR1 is SGHTA and CDR2 is FQGTGA. Trimming removed 1 base from V and 3 bases from J; junction bases left unmatched: 10. CDR3 coding DNA: TGTGCCAGCAGCTTAAGGGCTCCGGGACAGGGGGCCGGTGGGGCCAACGTCCTGACTTTC. Translated: CASSLRAPGQGAGGANVLTF.

The V call is TRBV2, the J call TRBJ1-2; TRBD1 aligns across 11 bases. CDR3 length: 15 residues. Germline trimming cut 1 base from V and 8 bases from J; bases unmatched to any gene: 6. Germline CDR1 reads SNHLY; CDR2 reads FYNNEI. The CDR3 DNA sequence: TGTGCCAGCAGTGAAGGGACAGGGGGCTTATTCGGCTACACCTTC. This translates into CASSEGTGGLFGYTF.

V gene TRBV4-1 combines with J gene TRBJ2-1; 10 bases fit TRBD2. V lost 0 bases and J lost 6; bases outside the gene matches: 5. The germline CDR1 and CDR2 sequences are MGHRA and YSYEKL. The CDR3 length is 16 residues. The CDR3 protein is CASSQDRLAGANEQFF. CDR3 bases: TGCGCCAGCAGCCAAGATCGGCTAGCGGGAGCCAATGAGCAGTTCTTC.

The J gene is TRBJ2-7, the V gene TRBV28; D perhaps matches TRBD1 (6 bases). V lost 5 bases to trimming and J lost 2 bases, with 16 bases between them. Germline CDR1 and CDR2: MDHEN and SYDVKM. This CDR3 spans 15 amino acids. The CDR3 is CASSPADRRPYEQYF. CDR3 coding DNA: TGTGCCAGCAGTCCGGCCGACAGGCGTCCCTACGAGCAGTACTTC.

V and J are TRBV29-1 and TRBJ2-7, with TRBD1 matching 7 bases. The CDR3 covers 14 residues. CDR1 and CDR2 from the germline V gene are SQVTM and ANQGSEA. V dropped 1 base and J dropped 5; count of bases not matched to a gene: 8. DNA for the CDR3: TGCAGCGTTGAAGGTGGGACAGTCAGTCACGAGCAGTACTTC. Translation gives CSVEGGTVSHEQYF.

This chain joins TRBV15 and TRBJ2-1, with 9 bases aligning to TRBD1. Germline CDR1 is LNHNV and CDR2 is YYDKDF (reference sequence). This CDR3 contains 12 residues. J was trimmed by 7 bases and V by 6 bases; bases with no gene match: 1. The CDR3 sequence: CATSGQGNEQFF. The CDR3 nucleotides are TGTGCCACCAGTGGACAGGGGAATGAGCAGTTCTTC.

The chain uses TRBV7-2 and TRBJ1-3; 9 nucleotides match TRBD1. Germline loops: CDR1 SGHTA, CDR2 FQGNSA. CDR3 length: 16 residues. V trimming: 4 bases; J trimming: 3 bases; junction bases outside the gene matches: 7. CDR3 sequence reads: CASSSGGTGSGNTIYF. Written as DNA, the CDR3 is TGTGCCAGCAGCTCGGGGGGGACAGGGAGTGGAAACACCATATATTTT.

The chain couples TRBV19 to TRBJ2-7; 10 bases map to TRBD1. Germline V lookup: CDR1 LNHDA, CDR2 SQIVND (reference sequence). The length of the CDR3 is 14 residues. V was clipped by 9 bases and J by 4 bases; unmatched bases: 9. The chain's CDR3 is CASHPGQGKYEQYF. In DNA, the CDR3 is TGTGCCAGCCACCCGGGACAGGGGAAATACGAGCAGTACTTC.

The rearrangement joins TRBV25-1 to TRBJ1-1, with TRBD1 identical over 8 bases. CDR1 is MGHDK and CDR2 is SYGVNS in the germline V gene. The CDR3 loop spans 14 amino acids. V was pared by 7 bases and J by 4 bases, with 8 bases of the junction left unmatched. The CDR3 here is CASTGQGGITEAFF. The CDR3 region has the DNA TGTGCCAGCACCGGACAGGGTGGTATCACTGAAGCTTTCTTT.

The rearrangement uses TRBV5-6 and TRBJ2-5; a weak D match, TRBD1 (6 bases). Trimming took 2 bases from V and 5 from J, leaving 10 bases between them. Germline V CDR1 and CDR2: SGHDT, YYEEEE. The CDR3 runs to 13 residues. This CDR3 reads CASSLTGKETQYF. The DNA for the CDR3 is TGTGCCAGCAGCTTAACAGGGAAGGAGACCCAGTACTTC.